The 7 T cell receptor beta chains below were found in one sample sequenced in a study of tumor-infiltrating lymphocytes in primary liver carcinoma. Starting material of 500 ng total RNA yielded TCR beta cDNA via a constant-region primer. Three nested multiplex PCR rounds of slightly modified ARM-PCR generated TCR beta libraries. Forward primers for TRBV1-TRBV30 and a C-beta reverse primer served the first two PCR rounds, at roughly 10 cycles each. TCRdb re-derived calls from the multiplex PCR reads in MiXCR, one entry per CDR3 protein. The data contain 300,000 to 350,000 distinct CDR3 sequences, 50% to 60% of them singletons. RNA isolated from unsorted whole blood supplied the blood RNA, with germline DNA also extracted. Input material: peripheral blood. The receptor source for this set is a woman aged 25 to 39 with primary liver carcinoma and hepatitis B virus infection.

This clonotype was counted at least ten times. The genes are TRBV4-2 and TRBJ2-5; 10 bases fit TRBD2. Losses at the gene ends were 0 bases for V and 2 bases for J; bases not matched to a gene: 9. This CDR3 is built from 18 residues. Germline loops: CDR1 LGHNA, CDR2 YNFKEQ. The CDR3 bases are TGTGCCAGCAGCCAAGATCCCCGCTATAGCGGGGGGCAAGAGACCCAGTACTTC. This gives the protein CASSQDPRYSGGQETQYF.

The rearrangement joins TRBV5-4 to TRBJ2-7, with D possibly matching TRBD1 (5 bases). The V gene lost 1 base and the J gene lost 7 bases, with 12 bases spanning the gap. Germline lookup yields CDR1 SGHNT and CDR2 YYREEE (reference sequence). The CDR3 loop spans 13 amino acids. The chain's CDR3 is CASSLSGLLEQYF. CDR3 nucleotide sequence: TGTGCCAGCAGCTTGTCAGGGCTGCTGGAGCAGTACTTC.

As regards this clonotype: It may be a read error: a sequence one base away is much more abundant. V usage is TRBV12-3 or TRBV12-4 and J usage is TRBJ1-1; 7 bases align to TRBD1. This CDR3 is 15 amino acids long. Here the CDR3 DNA reads TGTGCCGGCAGCTCCTCTGACAGGGTTGGGACTGAAGCTTTCTTT. Translation: CAGSSSDRVGTEAFF.

At least ten counts were recorded for this clonotype. This chain connects TRBV29-1 to TRBJ2-5; 13 bases map to TRBD2. Germline-derived CDR1 and CDR2 are SQVTM and ANQGSEA. The V and J ends lost 7 bases and 9 bases, in that order; junction bases with no gene match: 11. The CDR3 is 14 residues long. The CDR3 bases are TGCAGCGCTAAAGGACTAGCGGGAGCCCCCGCCCAGTACTTC. Its translation is CSAKGLAGAPAQYF.

Note on this clonotype: One base away lies a much larger clone, so this may be a sequencing read error. V gene TRBV6-6 combines with J gene TRBJ2-2, with TRBD2 matching 13 bases. V shed 5 bases and J 9 bases; nucleotides not matched to a gene: 6. The length of the CDR3 is 15 residues. Germline V gene lookup returns CDR1 MNHNY and CDR2 SVGAGI (reference sequence). CDR3 region: CASSPGTSGTRELFF. DNA for the CDR3: TGTGCCAGCAGTCCCGGGACTAGCGGGACCAGGGAGCTGTTTTTT.

Details on this clonotype: An end of the junction differs from the germline gene, which may be a read error. The chain uses TRBV14 and TRBJ1-2; a weak D match, TRBD1 (5 bases). The CDR3 extends over 15 amino acids. Germline V gene data show CDR1 as SGHDN and CDR2 as FVKESK. CDR3 residues: CTSSQDHQGLGGYTF. The CDR3 nucleotides are TGTACCAGCAGCCAAGATCATCAGGGATTAGGTGGCTACACCTTC.

With regard to this clonotype: A much larger clone differs by one base, so this may be a read error. This CDR3 is CASSRDRGSDKQYF. The CDR3 bases are TGTGCCAGCAGCCGGGACAGGGGATCAGATAAGCAGTATTTT. The rearrangement links TRBV12-3 or TRBV12-4 to TRBJ2-3; TRBD1 agrees at 10 bases. CDR3 length equals 14 residues.